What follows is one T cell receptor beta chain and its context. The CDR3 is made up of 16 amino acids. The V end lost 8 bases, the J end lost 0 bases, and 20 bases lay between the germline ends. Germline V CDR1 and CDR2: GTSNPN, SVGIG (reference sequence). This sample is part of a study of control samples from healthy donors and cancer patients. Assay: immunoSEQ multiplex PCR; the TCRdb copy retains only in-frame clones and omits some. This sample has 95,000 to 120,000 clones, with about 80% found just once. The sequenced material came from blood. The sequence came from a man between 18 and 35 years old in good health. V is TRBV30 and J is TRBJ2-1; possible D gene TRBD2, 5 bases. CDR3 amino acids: CATSKAGVSSYNEQFF. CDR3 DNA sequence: TGTGCCACCTCTAAGGCGGGCGTAAGCTCCTACAATGAGCAGTTCTTC.